Here is one TCR beta chain with its context. Methods used by the authors: Using reference gene primer amplification, nucleated cell counts were estimated. TCRdb keeps only in-frame clones here, not all; method: immunoSEQ multiplex PCR. V and J calls plus clone size are reproduced from that table; the DNA served to infer D and trimming. The repertoire has about 98,000 clones, roughly nine tenths of them found once; the top ten carry roughly 4.3%. The data stem from a study of blood T cell repertoires in COVID-19. Study-wide background: T cells, B-cell-depleted T cells, or PBMCs supplied cDNA or gDNA.

Sequenced material: peripheral blood. The receptor was isolated from a man between 65 and 85 years old with acute or convalescent COVID-19.

CDR3 DNA: TGTGCCAGCATGAGAGGGCTAAGCAATCAGCCCCAGCATTTT. This sequence encodes CASMRGLSNQPQHF. The chain couples TRBV2 to TRBJ1-5; D gene uncertain. Trimming took off 7 bases at V and 1 base at J, with 11 bases between the two ends. The CDR3 is made up of 14 amino acids. The germline gives CDR1 SNHLY, CDR2 FYNNEI. Full variable domain (rest looked up from reference TRBV2 and TRBJ1-5): EPEVTQTPSHQVTQMGQEVILRCVPISNHLYFYWYRQILGQKVEFLVSFYNNEISEKSEIFDDQFSVERPDGSNFTLKIRSTKLEDSAMYFCASMRGLSNQPQHFGDGTRLSIL.